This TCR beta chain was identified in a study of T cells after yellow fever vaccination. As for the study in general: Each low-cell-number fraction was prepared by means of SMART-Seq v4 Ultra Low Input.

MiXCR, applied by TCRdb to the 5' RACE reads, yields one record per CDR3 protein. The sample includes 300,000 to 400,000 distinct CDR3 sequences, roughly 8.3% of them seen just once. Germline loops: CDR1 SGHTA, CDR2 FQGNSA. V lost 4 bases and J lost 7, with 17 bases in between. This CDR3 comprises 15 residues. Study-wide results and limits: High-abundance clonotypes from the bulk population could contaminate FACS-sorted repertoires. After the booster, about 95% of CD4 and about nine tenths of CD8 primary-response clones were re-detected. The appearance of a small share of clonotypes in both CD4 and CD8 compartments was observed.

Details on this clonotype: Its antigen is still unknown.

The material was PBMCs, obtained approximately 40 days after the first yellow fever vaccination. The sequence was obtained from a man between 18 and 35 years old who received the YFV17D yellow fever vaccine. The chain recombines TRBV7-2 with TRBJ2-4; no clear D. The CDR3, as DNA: TGTGCCAGCAGCTCCTACTTTCCCTCCGGGAACATTCAGTACTTC. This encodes CASSSYFPSGNIQYF.